The TCR beta chain under discussion was sequenced for a study of shared T cell receptors in the human thymus. Sequencing used immunoSEQ multiplex PCR; TCRdb keeps in-frame clones, though not all of them. The sample lists about 660,000 clones, roughly 88% occurring once. This CDR3 is 13 amino acids long. Trimming removed 6 bases at V and 12 bases at J, with 18 bases between. The germline CDR1 and CDR2 sequences are MDHEN and SYDVKM. These data were likewise used in another study, on human thymus T cells.

Sequencing was carried out using thymocytes. The sequence came from a boy younger than two with a congenital heart defect. The chain employs TRBV28 and TRBJ2-1; D may be TRBD1 (6 bases). CDR3 nucleotides: TGTGCCAGCAGCTCGCAGCAGGGGAAGTTGCAGTTCTTC. It codes for CASSSQQGKLQFF.